These T cell receptor beta chains were read from a single sample in a study of OX40 agonist ivuxolimab in advanced cancers. Libraries were prepared by immunoSEQ multiplex PCR; TCRdb keeps only in-frame clonotypes and omits some of them. The sample lists 60,000 to 90,000 clones, over 70% occurring once. Here the sequenced sample was CD4+ or CD8+ T cells sorted from blood, taken in a trial of the OX40 agonist ivuxolimab. The receptor source for this set is an adult with an advanced solid tumor such as melanoma, head and neck, liver or kidney cancer. Both conserved end residues are part of each CDR3. Fields, in order: J gene, clone size, D gene, V gene, CDR3 DNA, CDR3 protein. The D gene is left open where the match is weak. A clone size is listed for some rows: how often the clone was seen (once, few, many), or a class if it is expanded.

J gene: TRBJ1-1; clone size: .; D gene: .; V gene: TRBV19; CDR3 DNA: TGTGCCAGTAGTATAGGCCGTAAAGGGGAAGCTTTCTTT; CDR3 protein: CASSIGRKGEAFF
J gene: TRBJ2-3; clone size: .; D gene: .; V gene: TRBV7-3; CDR3 DNA: TGTGCCAGCAGCTTAACAGATGCAGATACGCAGTATTTT; CDR3 protein: CASSLTDADTQYF
J gene: TRBJ1-2; clone size: .; D gene: .; V gene: TRBV6-5; CDR3 DNA: TGTGCCAGCAGTTTGGGGCCTGGCCAGGGTGGCTACACCTTC; CDR3 protein: CASSLGPGQGGYTF
J gene: TRBJ2-5; clone size: once; D gene: TRBD2; V gene: TRBV7-2; CDR3 DNA: TGTGCCAGCAGCCCGGGGACTAGCCAAGAGACCCAGTACTTC; CDR3 protein: CASSPGTSQETQYF
J gene: TRBJ1-1; clone size: few; D gene: .; V gene: TRBV30; CDR3 DNA: TGTGCCTGGAGTCTTGAGAGGCGTGCGAGGGCTTTCTTT; CDR3 protein: CAWSLERRARAFF
J gene: TRBJ1-1; clone size: .; D gene: TRBD1; V gene: TRBV27; CDR3 DNA: TGTGCCAGCAGTCCTCAGGGGGGGTTTAACACTGAAGCTTTCTTT; CDR3 protein: CASSPQGGFNTEAFF
J gene: TRBJ1-3; clone size: .; D gene: .; V gene: TRBV9; CDR3 DNA: TGTGCCAGCAGCGTAGAGGCAGGCGGAAACACCATATATTTT; CDR3 protein: CASSVEAGGNTIYF
J gene: TRBJ1-3; clone size: .; D gene: .; V gene: TRBV5-1; CDR3 DNA: TGCGCCAGCAGGACAGCCCCCGGCGGTTTCGACACCATATATTTT; CDR3 protein: CASRTAPGGFDTIYF
J gene: TRBJ1-1; clone size: .; D gene: .; V gene: TRBV4-3; CDR3 DNA: TGCGCCAGCAGCCCAGTCAGAGGAACTGAAGCTTTCTTT; CDR3 protein: CASSPVRGTEAFF
J gene: TRBJ1-1; clone size: .; D gene: .; V gene: TRBV5-1; CDR3 DNA: TGCGCCAGCGCCCGAGAGCTGAACACTGAAGCTTTCTTT; CDR3 protein: CASARELNTEAFF
J gene: TRBJ2-3; clone size: once; D gene: TRBD2; V gene: TRBV5-4; CDR3 DNA: TGTGCCAGCAGCCGCGGGGGGGAGGGCGCAGATACGCAGTATTTT; CDR3 protein: CASSRGGEGADTQYF
J gene: TRBJ2-3; clone size: .; D gene: TRBD2; V gene: TRBV5-4; CDR3 DNA: TGTGCCAGCAGCGCGAGACTAGCGGGGGAAACAGATACGCAGTATTTT; CDR3 protein: CASSARLAGETDTQYF
J gene: TRBJ2-5; clone size: .; D gene: .; V gene: TRBV5-5; CDR3 DNA: TGTGCCAGCAGCTCTCCCTCGACTGTCCAAGAGACCCAGTACTTC; CDR3 protein: CASSSPSTVQETQYF
J gene: TRBJ2-7; clone size: once; D gene: .; V gene: TRBV19; CDR3 DNA: TGTGCCAGTAGTATAGAGGCGGGGCGAACCTACGAGCAGTACTTC; CDR3 protein: CASSIEAGRTYEQYF
J gene: TRBJ1-2; clone size: .; D gene: .; V gene: TRBV11-3; CDR3 DNA: TGTGCCAGCAGCCTTCGCGGCGGAAGCTATGGCTACACCTTC; CDR3 protein: CASSLRGGSYGYTF
J gene: TRBJ2-5; clone size: .; D gene: .; V gene: TRBV7-6; CDR3 DNA: TGTGCCAGCAGCTTAGGGACTCAAGAGACCCAGTACTTC; CDR3 protein: CASSLGTQETQYF
J gene: TRBJ1-5; clone size: .; D gene: TRBD1; V gene: TRBV19; CDR3 DNA: TGTGCCAGTAGTATAGGCTCCTTAGGACAGGGGGTAATAAGAAGCAATCAGCCCCAGCATTTT; CDR3 protein: CASSIGSLGQGVIRSNQPQHF
J gene: TRBJ2-5; clone size: .; D gene: TRBD1; V gene: TRBV6-1; CDR3 DNA: TGTGCCAGCAGTGGGTACAGGGGGAGCCAAGAGACCCAGTACTTC; CDR3 protein: CASSGYRGSQETQYF
J gene: TRBJ2-6; clone size: few; D gene: .; V gene: TRBV7-2; CDR3 DNA: TGTGCCAGCAGCTTAATGTCAGGGGCTGGGGCCAACGTCCTGACTTTC; CDR3 protein: CASSLMSGAGANVLTF
J gene: TRBJ2-4; clone size: .; D gene: TRBD2; V gene: TRBV5-1; CDR3 DNA: TGCGCCAGCAGCTTAAGGGAGGGCCTTCTCAACATTCAGTACTTC; CDR3 protein: CASSLREGLLNIQYF
J gene: TRBJ1-1; clone size: once; D gene: .; V gene: TRBV5-4; CDR3 DNA: TGTGCCAGCAGCTTCGAAGGGGCCTTGAACACTGAAGCTTTCTTT; CDR3 protein: CASSFEGALNTEAFF
J gene: TRBJ1-1; clone size: .; D gene: .; V gene: TRBV7-8; CDR3 DNA: TGTGCCAGCAGCCTCTCGCGACAGTTGAACACTGAAGCTTTCTTT; CDR3 protein: CASSLSRQLNTEAFF
J gene: TRBJ1-1; clone size: .; D gene: TRBD1; V gene: TRBV6-4; CDR3 DNA: TGTGCCAGCAGTGCCAGGGGGCAAGACACTGAAGCTTTCTTT; CDR3 protein: CASSARGQDTEAFF
J gene: TRBJ2-7; clone size: .; D gene: .; V gene: TRBV28; CDR3 DNA: TGTGCCAGCCTGGGGCCAGGGTCATCGAGTGAGCAGTACTTC; CDR3 protein: CASLGPGSSSEQYF
J gene: TRBJ2-2; clone size: .; D gene: TRBD1; V gene: TRBV6-5; CDR3 DNA: TGTGCCAGCAGTTACGGGACAGCGAACACCGGGGAGCTGTTTTTT; CDR3 protein: CASSYGTANTGELFF
J gene: TRBJ2-7; clone size: once; D gene: .; V gene: TRBV7-9; CDR3 DNA: TGTGCCAGCAGCTACGGTGGGGTAGAGCAGTACTTC; CDR3 protein: CASSYGGVEQYF
J gene: TRBJ2-7; clone size: .; D gene: TRBD2; V gene: TRBV5-1; CDR3 DNA: TGCGCCAGCAGCTCTCCGGGACTAGCGGGGCTCGAGCAGTACTTC; CDR3 protein: CASSSPGLAGLEQYF
J gene: TRBJ1-5; clone size: .; D gene: .; V gene: TRBV7-8; CDR3 DNA: TGTGCCAGCAGCTTACGCGACTATGGCGGCCGCAATCAGCCCCAGCATTTT; CDR3 protein: CASSLRDYGGRNQPQHF
J gene: TRBJ1-1; clone size: .; D gene: .; V gene: TRBV27; CDR3 DNA: TGTGCCAGCAGTTTACAGGACCTGAACACTGAAGCTTTCTTT; CDR3 protein: CASSLQDLNTEAFF
J gene: TRBJ2-2; clone size: many; D gene: TRBD2; V gene: TRBV2; CDR3 DNA: TGTGCCAGCAGTATGACTAGCATCACCGGGGAGCTGTTTTTT; CDR3 protein: CASSMTSITGELFF
J gene: TRBJ2-7; clone size: .; D gene: .; V gene: TRBV5-1; CDR3 DNA: TGCGCCAGCAGCTTGGAGGGGGGTTCCCACGAGCAGTACTTC; CDR3 protein: CASSLEGGSHEQYF
J gene: TRBJ2-1; clone size: .; D gene: TRBD2; V gene: TRBV5-4; CDR3 DNA: TGTGCCAGCAGCTCAACTAGCGGGGCCTACAATGAGCAGTTCTTC; CDR3 protein: CASSSTSGAYNEQFF
J gene: TRBJ1-1; clone size: few; D gene: .; V gene: TRBV18; CDR3 DNA: TGTGCCAGCTCACCGGGGACGGATAACACTGAAGCTTTCTTT; CDR3 protein: CASSPGTDNTEAFF
J gene: TRBJ2-1; clone size: .; D gene: TRBD2; V gene: TRBV2; CDR3 DNA: TGTGCCAGCAGGCCCTGGGGGGGGTTAGGTGAGCAGTTCTTC; CDR3 protein: CASRPWGGLGEQFF
J gene: TRBJ2-2; clone size: .; D gene: .; V gene: TRBV11-2; CDR3 DNA: TGTGCCAGCAGCCGACAAGGGAACACCGGGGAGCTGTTTTTT; CDR3 protein: CASSRQGNTGELFF
J gene: TRBJ1-2; clone size: .; D gene: .; V gene: TRBV5-1; CDR3 DNA: TGCGCCAGCAGCTCCAGCTATGGCTACACCTTC; CDR3 protein: CASSSSYGYTF
J gene: TRBJ1-1; clone size: .; D gene: TRBD1; V gene: TRBV5-1; CDR3 DNA: TGCGCCAGCAGCTACACAGGGGTTAACACTGAAGCTTTCTTT; CDR3 protein: CASSYTGVNTEAFF
J gene: TRBJ2-1; clone size: .; D gene: TRBD2; V gene: TRBV12-5; CDR3 DNA: TGTGCTAGTGCTCTGGGGGGGACTCCCTCCTACAATGAGCAGTTCTTC; CDR3 protein: CASALGGTPSYNEQFF
J gene: TRBJ2-7; clone size: .; D gene: TRBD1; V gene: TRBV7-2; CDR3 DNA: TGTGCCAGCAGCAAAATCGGGACAGGAGCTTACGAGCAGTACTTC; CDR3 protein: CASSKIGTGAYEQYF
J gene: TRBJ1-1; clone size: .; D gene: .; V gene: TRBV18; CDR3 DNA: TGTGCCAGCTCACCCTGGTTGGGGTCGAACACTGAAGCTTTCTTT; CDR3 protein: CASSPWLGSNTEAFF
J gene: TRBJ2-3; clone size: once; D gene: .; V gene: TRBV4-3; CDR3 DNA: TGCGCCAGCAGCCAAGAACCAGGACGGAGGAGTACAGATACGCAGTATTTT; CDR3 protein: CASSQEPGRRSTDTQYF
J gene: TRBJ2-3; clone size: .; D gene: .; V gene: TRBV15; CDR3 DNA: TGTGCCACCAGCGGTCCAATGGAGGATACGCAGTATTTT; CDR3 protein: CATSGPMEDTQYF
J gene: TRBJ1-1; clone size: .; D gene: .; V gene: TRBV30; CDR3 DNA: TGTGCCTGGATACTTCCCGGTATGAACACTGAAGCTTTCTTT; CDR3 protein: CAWILPGMNTEAFF
J gene: TRBJ2-3; clone size: .; D gene: TRBD2; V gene: TRBV19; CDR3 DNA: TGTGCCAGTAGGAGGATAGCGGGACCAGATACGCAGTATTTT; CDR3 protein: CASRRIAGPDTQYF
J gene: TRBJ2-1; clone size: .; D gene: TRBD1; V gene: TRBV9; CDR3 DNA: TGTGCCAGCAGCCCAGGGACAGGGGTCAATGAGCAGTTCTTC; CDR3 protein: CASSPGTGVNEQFF